A selection of T cell receptor beta chains follows, all from one sample in a study of blood T cell repertoires in COVID-19. Sequencing used immunoSEQ multiplex PCR; TCRdb keeps in-frame clones, though not all of them. The sample shows fewer than 150,000 clones, 80% to 90% of them seen only once. Sequenced sample: peripheral blood. These receptors were collected from a woman between 45 and 65 years old with active or convalescent COVID-19. The conserved cysteine and the conserved F or W are not part of the CDR3 here. Fields, in order: V gene, J gene, CDR3 protein.

TRBV18,TRBJ1-2,ASSSTGNSDYGYT
TRBV3-1/TRBV3-2,TRBJ2-1,ASSQPLAGRSYNEQF
TRBV5-4,TRBJ2-7,ASSAKTGTSGVYEQY
TRBV5-6,TRBJ1-5,ASSLRDRDDQPQH
TRBV19,TRBJ2-7,ATRASGGSYEQY
TRBV2,TRBJ2-2,AGTAGGHTGELF
TRBV29-1,TRBJ1-2,SVEEGAAYGYT
TRBV15,TRBJ2-1,ATSSLGTASYLDNEQF
TRBV28,TRBJ1-1,ASCVPGWDTEAF
TRBV7-2,TRBJ1-5,ASSYRGRGNQPQH
TRBV6-5,TRBJ2-7,ASTRDRGFHEQY
TRBV28,TRBJ2-5,ASSLGGGRQETQY